The 9 T cell receptor beta chains below come from one sample, sequenced in a study of blood T cell repertoires in COVID-19. TCRdb's table, derived via immunoSEQ multiplex PCR, lists solely in-frame clones and lacks some. Among tens of thousands of clones listed, 65% to 85% were seen once. The sequenced sample was peripheral blood. These receptors were collected from an elderly man with active or convalescent COVID-19.

The chain has TRBV6-2 or TRBV6-3 and TRBJ2-7; TRBD1 matches at 10 bases. Per the germline V gene, CDR1 is MNHEY and CDR2 is SVGEGT. The CDR3 contains 15 residues. J lost 2 bases, V lost 6 bases, and 7 bases had no gene match. CDR3 region: CASSPEGQGAYEQYF. As DNA, the CDR3 is TGTGCCAGCAGCCCGGAAGGACAGGGGGCCTACGAGCAGTACTTC.

This CDR3 reads CASSAEVGGGETQYF. The CDR3 DNA is TGTGCCAGCAGTGCTGAAGTTGGGGGAGGAGAGACCCAGTACTTC. This sequence joins TRBV6-4 and TRBJ2-5, with D possibly matching TRBD2 (6 bases). The CDR3 contains 15 residues. Trimming took off 4 bases at V and 4 bases at J, with 16 bases between the two ends. Germline loops: CDR1 MRHNA, CDR2 SNTAGT.

This chain links TRBV7-3 with TRBJ1-1; D unresolved. V shed 5 bases and J shed 1 base, with 11 bases lying between them. The CDR3 consists of 14 residues. Germline loops: CDR1 SGHTA, CDR2 FQGTGA. CDR3: CASSRGPPNTEAFF. DNA for the CDR3: TGTGCCAGCAGCCGAGGGCCGCCGAACACTGAAGCTTTCTTT.

This clone was detected only once. This rearrangement joins TRBV7-2 to TRBJ1-2, with a weak D call TRBD1 (5 bases). Germline V gene data show CDR1 as SGHTA and CDR2 as FQGNSA. The V and J ends lost 5 bases and 8 bases respectively, with 15 bases between them. The length of the CDR3 is 13 residues. The CDR3, as DNA: TGTGCCAGCAGCGGACCTGGGGGGGGAGGCTACACCTTC. This translates into CASSGPGGGGYTF.

The chain carries TRBV4-2 and TRBJ2-3, with 7 nucleotides matching TRBD2. The J segment lost 2 bases and the V segment lost 3 bases, leaving 11 bases of the junction unmatched. This CDR3 has 17 amino acids. Germline loops: CDR1 LGHNA, CDR2 YNFKEQ. CDR3 bases: TGTGCCAGCAGCCAGGAGCCCCTAGCGGCGTTCACAGATACGCAGTATTTT. Translation gives CASSQEPLAAFTDTQYF.

This clone was seen a single time. This chain joins TRBV3-1 (or the pseudogene TRBV3-2) and TRBJ1-2; 7 nucleotides line up with TRBD1. There are 15 residues in the CDR3. V dropped 1 base and J dropped 6; count of bases not matched to a gene: 8. CDR1 and CDR2 (germline): LGHDT, YNNKEL (reference sequence). CDR3 bases: TGTGCCAGCAGCCAAGGACCTCAGGGGGAAAATGGCTACACCTTC. Amino acid sequence: CASSQGPQGENGYTF.

This clone came up a few times. The chain joins TRBV6-5 to TRBJ1-2, with D unclear. Looked up from germline, CDR1 is MNHEY and CDR2 is SVGAGI. CDR3 length: 14 amino acids. Trimming took off 2 bases at V and 0 bases at J, with 7 bases between the two ends. The CDR3 protein is CASSYHGANYGYTF. For the CDR3, the DNA is TGTGCCAGCAGTTACCATGGAGCTAACTATGGCTACACCTTC.

Only a few counts were recorded for this clone. The V gene is TRBV19, the J gene TRBJ2-7; D might be TRBD1 (6 bases). The CDR3 runs 14 residues. V was trimmed by 6 bases and J by 0 bases, leaving 12 bases between them. Per germline, CDR1 LNHDA and CDR2 SQIVND (reference sequence). CDR3 DNA: TGTGCCAGTAGGAGGGACACACGCTCCTACGAGCAGTACTTC. As protein: CASRRDTRSYEQYF.

The chain carries TRBV9 and TRBJ1-2; no firm D call. In germline, CDR1 is SGDLS, CDR2 YYNGEE. Trimming took off 4 bases at V and 1 base at J, with 17 bases between the two ends. This CDR3 is built from 16 residues. In nucleotides, the CDR3 is TGTGCCAGCAGCAGCCAAGTGGGCCAGAGTAACTATGGCTACACCTTC. Its translation: CASSSQVGQSNYGYTF.